The TCR beta chain described here comes from a study of blood T cell repertoires in COVID-19. About the research overall: Samples came from the United States, Italy and Spain, spanning acute and convalescent COVID-19.

In the authors' methods: It was from reference gene primer amplification that nucleated cell counts were estimated. Data came from immunoSEQ multiplex PCR; TCRdb stores just in-frame clones and leaves some out. V and J calls and clone size are copied from that table; D and trimming were computed from the DNA. The data contain some 280,000 clones, roughly 89% of them singletons. Specimen: peripheral blood. The sequence was collected from a woman aged 40 to 50 who had recovered from COVID-19.

The DNA for the CDR3 is TGTGCCAGCAGCCGTTCCGGGACAGGGGGCAGGGACACTGAAGCTTTCTTT. It translates to CASSRSGTGGRDTEAFF. The chain links TRBV7-3 to TRBJ1-1, with 12 positions matching TRBD1. The J segment lost 3 bases and the V segment lost 5 bases, leaving 10 bases of the junction unmatched. The CDR3 sequence is 17 residues long. CDR1 and CDR2 (germline): SGHTA, FQGTGA.